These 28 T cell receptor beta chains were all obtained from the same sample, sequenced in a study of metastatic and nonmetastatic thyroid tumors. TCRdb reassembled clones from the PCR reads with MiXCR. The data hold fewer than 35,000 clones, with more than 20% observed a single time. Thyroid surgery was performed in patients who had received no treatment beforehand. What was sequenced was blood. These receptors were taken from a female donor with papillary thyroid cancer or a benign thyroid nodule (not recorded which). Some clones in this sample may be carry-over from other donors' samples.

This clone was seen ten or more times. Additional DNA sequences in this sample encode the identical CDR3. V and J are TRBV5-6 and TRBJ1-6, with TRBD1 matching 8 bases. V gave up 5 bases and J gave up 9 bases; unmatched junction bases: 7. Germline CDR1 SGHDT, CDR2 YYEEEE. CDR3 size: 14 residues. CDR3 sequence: CASSSGQDGSPLHF. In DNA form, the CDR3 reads TGTGCCAGCAGTTCGGGACAGGATGGTTCACCCCTCCACTTT.

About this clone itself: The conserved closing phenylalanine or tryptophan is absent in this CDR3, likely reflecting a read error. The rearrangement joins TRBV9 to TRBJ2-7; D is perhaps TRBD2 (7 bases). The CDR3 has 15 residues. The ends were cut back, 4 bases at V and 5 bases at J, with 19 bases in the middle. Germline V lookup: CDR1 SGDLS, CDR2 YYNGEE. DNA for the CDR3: TGTGCCAGCAGCCCAGCCGGGGCGGGGGCTGACGAGCAGTACTTG. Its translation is CASSPAGAGADEQYL.

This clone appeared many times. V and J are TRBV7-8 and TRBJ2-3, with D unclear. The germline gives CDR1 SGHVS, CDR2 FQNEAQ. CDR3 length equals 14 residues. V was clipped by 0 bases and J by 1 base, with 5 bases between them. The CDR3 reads CASSLATGTDTQYF. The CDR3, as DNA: TGTGCCAGCAGCTTAGCGACGGGCACAGATACGCAGTATTTT.

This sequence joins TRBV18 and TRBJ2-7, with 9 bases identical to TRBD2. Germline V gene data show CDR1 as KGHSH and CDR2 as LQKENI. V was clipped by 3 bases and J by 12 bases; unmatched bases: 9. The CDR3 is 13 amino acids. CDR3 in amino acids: CASSPPSGAWRYF. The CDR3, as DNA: TGTGCCAGCTCACCGCCTAGCGGGGCATGGCGGTACTTC.

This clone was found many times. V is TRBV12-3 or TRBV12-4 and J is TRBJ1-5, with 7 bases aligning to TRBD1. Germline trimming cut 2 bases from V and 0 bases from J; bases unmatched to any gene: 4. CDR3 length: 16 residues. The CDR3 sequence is CASSLTRTGSNQPQHF. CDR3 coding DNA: TGTGCCAGCAGTTTAACGCGGACAGGTAGCAATCAGCCCCAGCATTTT.

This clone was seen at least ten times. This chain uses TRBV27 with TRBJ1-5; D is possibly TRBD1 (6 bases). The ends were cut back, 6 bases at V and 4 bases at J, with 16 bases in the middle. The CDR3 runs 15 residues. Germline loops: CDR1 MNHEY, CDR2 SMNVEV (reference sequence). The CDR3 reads CASRGGDRGNQPQHF. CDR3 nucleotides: TGTGCCAGCAGGGGGGGGGATAGGGGGAATCAGCCCCAGCATTTT.

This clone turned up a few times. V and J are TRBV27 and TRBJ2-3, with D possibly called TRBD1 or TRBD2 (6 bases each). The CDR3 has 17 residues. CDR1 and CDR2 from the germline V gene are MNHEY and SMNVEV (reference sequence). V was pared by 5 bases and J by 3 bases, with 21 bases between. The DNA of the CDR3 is TGTGCCAGCAGTAGTGTATTTGCGGGACATTTGACAGATACGCAGTATTTT. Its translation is CASSSVFAGHLTDTQYF.

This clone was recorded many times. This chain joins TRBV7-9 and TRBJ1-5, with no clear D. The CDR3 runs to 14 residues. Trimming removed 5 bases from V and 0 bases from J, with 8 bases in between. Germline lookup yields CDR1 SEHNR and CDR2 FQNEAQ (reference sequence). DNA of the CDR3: TGTGCCAGCAGCCGCCCGGGTAGCAATCAGCCCCAGCATTTT. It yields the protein CASSRPGSNQPQHF. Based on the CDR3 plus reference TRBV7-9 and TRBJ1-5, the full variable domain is DTGVSQNPRHKITKRGQNVTFRCDPISEHNRLYWYRQTLGQGPEFLTYFQNEAQLEKSRLLSDRFSAERPKGSFSTLEIQRTEQGDSAMYLCASSRPGSNQPQHFGDGTRLSIL.

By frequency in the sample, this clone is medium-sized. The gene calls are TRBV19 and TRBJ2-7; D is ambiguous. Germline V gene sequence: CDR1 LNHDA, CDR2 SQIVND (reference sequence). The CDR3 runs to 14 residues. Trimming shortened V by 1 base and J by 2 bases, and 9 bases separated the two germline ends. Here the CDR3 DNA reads TGTGCCAGTAGTATAGTGGGAAGACCCTACGAGCAGTACTTC. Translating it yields CASSIVGRPYEQYF.

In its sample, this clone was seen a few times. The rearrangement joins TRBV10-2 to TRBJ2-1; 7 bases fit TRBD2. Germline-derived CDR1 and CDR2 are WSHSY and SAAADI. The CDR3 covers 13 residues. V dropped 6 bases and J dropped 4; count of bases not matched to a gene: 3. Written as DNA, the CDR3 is TGCGCCAGCAGAAAGGGAGGGTACAATGAGCAGTTCTTC. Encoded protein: CASRKGGYNEQFF.

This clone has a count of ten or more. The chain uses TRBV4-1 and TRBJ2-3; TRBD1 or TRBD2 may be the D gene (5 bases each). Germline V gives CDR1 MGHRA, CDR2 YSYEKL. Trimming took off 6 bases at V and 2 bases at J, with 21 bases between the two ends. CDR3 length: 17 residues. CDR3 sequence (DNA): TGCGCCAGCAGTTCCAATCAGGGCGAGGGGCCCACAGATACGCAGTATTTT. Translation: CASSSNQGEGPTDTQYF.

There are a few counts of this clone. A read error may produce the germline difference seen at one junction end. The CDR3, as DNA: TGCGCCACCAGCCAAGAATTACTTTACGGCCAGGGCCATGAGACCCAGTACTTC. This sequence encodes CATSQELLYGQGHETQYF. The chain joins TRBV4-3 to TRBJ2-5; D possibly corresponds to TRBD1 (5 bases). The CDR3 runs to 18 residues. Germline V lookup: CDR1 LGHNA, CDR2 YSLEER.

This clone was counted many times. In nucleotides, the CDR3 is TGTGCCAGCAGCGCAACCGGGACAGGGGGAGGAACAGATACGCAGTATTTT. This codes for CASSATGTGGGTDTQYF. The V call is TRBV11-3, the J call TRBJ2-3; TRBD1 aligns across 11 bases. The CDR3 is 17 amino acids. Trimming took 5 bases from V and 3 from J; bases not matched to a gene: 10. Germline assignment: CDR1 SGHNT and CDR2 YENEEA.

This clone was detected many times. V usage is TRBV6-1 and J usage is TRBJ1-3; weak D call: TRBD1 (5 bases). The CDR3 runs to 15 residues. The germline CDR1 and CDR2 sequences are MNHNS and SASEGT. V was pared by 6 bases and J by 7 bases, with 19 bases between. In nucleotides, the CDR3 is TGTGCCAGCAGCCCCGATGGGGGGATTCGGAACACCATATATTTT. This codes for CASSPDGGIRNTIYF.

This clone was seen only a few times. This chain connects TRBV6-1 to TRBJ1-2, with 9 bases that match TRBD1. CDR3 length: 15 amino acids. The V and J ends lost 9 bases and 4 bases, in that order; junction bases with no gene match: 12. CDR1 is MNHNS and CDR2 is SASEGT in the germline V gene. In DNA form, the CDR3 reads TGTGCCAGAAGTACCACCGGGACAGGGTTCTATGGCTACACCTTC. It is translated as CARSTTGTGFYGYTF.

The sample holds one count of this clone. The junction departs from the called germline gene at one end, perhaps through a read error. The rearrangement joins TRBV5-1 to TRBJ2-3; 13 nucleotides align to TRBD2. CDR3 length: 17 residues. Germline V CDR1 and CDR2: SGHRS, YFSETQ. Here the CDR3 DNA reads TGCGCCAGCAGCCACGGACTAGCGGGAGTCGTTGGAGATTCGCATTATTTT. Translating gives CASSHGLAGVVGDSHYF.

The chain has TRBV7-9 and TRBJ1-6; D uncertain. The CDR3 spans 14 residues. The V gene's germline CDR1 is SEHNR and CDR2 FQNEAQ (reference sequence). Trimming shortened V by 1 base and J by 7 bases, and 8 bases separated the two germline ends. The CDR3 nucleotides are TGTGCCAGCAGCTTAGTTCAAGAAAATTCACCCCTCCACTTT. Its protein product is CASSLVQENSPLHF.

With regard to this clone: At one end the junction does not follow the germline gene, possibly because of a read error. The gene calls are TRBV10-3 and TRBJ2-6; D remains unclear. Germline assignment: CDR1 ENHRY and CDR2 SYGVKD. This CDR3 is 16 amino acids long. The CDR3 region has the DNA TGTGCTATCAGTGAGTCGACGGGCGCCGGGGCCAACGTCCTGACTTTC. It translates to CAISESTGAGANVLTF.

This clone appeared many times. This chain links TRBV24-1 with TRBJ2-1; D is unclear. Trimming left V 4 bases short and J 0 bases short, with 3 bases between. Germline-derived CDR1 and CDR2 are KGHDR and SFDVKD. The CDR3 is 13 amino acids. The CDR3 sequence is CATSEDSYNEQFF. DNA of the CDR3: TGTGCCACCAGTGAGGACTCCTACAATGAGCAGTTCTTC.

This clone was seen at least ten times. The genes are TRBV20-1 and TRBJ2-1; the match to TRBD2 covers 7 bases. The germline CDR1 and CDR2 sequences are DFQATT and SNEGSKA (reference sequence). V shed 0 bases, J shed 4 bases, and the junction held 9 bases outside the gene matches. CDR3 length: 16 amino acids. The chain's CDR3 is CSARDLQASGYNEQFF. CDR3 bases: TGCAGTGCTAGAGATCTTCAGGCTAGCGGTTACAATGAGCAGTTCTTC.

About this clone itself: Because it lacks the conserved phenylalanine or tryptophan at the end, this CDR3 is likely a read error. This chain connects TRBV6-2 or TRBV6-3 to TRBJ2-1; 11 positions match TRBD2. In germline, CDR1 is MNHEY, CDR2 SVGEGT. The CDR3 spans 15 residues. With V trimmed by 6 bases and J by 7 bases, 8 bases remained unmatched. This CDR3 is CASRRIAGGRNEQFL. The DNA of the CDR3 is TGTGCCAGCAGACGGATAGCGGGAGGGCGGAATGAGCAGTTCCTC.

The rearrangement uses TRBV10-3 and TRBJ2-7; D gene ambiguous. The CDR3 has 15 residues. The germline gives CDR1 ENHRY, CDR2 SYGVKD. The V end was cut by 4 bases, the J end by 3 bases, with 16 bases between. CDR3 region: CAISVSIVANYEQYF. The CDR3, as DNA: TGTGCCATCAGTGTAAGCATTGTGGCGAACTACGAGCAGTACTTC.

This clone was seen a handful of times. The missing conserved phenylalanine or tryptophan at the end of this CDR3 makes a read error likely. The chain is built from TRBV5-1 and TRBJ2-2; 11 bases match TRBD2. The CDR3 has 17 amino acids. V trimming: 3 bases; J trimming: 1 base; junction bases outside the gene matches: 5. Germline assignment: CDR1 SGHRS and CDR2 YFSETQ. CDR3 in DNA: TGCGCCAGCAGCTACGAACTAGCGGGAGAGAACACCGGGGAGCTGTTTCTT. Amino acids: CASSYELAGENTGELFL.

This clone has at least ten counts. The CDR3 protein is CASGLVGEVAYNEQFF. For the CDR3, the DNA is TGTGCTAGTGGTTTGGTAGGGGAGGTTGCCTACAATGAGCAGTTCTTC. V is TRBV12-5 and J is TRBJ2-1; a possible D gene is TRBD2 (6 bases). Germline values: CDR1 LGHNT, CDR2 FRNRAP. V was trimmed by 0 bases and J by 2 bases, leaving 11 bases between them. This CDR3 comprises 16 residues.

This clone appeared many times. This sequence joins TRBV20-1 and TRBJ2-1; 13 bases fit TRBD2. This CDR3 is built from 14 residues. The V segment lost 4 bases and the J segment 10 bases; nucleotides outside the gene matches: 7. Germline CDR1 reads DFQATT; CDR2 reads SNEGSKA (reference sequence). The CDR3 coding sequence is TGCAGTGCTACCTGGACTAGCGGGAGTTTCGAGCAGTTCTTC. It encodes CSATWTSGSFEQFF.

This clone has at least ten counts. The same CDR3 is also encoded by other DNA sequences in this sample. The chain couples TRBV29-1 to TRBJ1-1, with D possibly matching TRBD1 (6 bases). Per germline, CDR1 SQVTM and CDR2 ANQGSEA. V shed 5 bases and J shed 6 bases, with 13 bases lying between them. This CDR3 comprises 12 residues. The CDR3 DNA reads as TGCAGCGTTTGGGGGGCCCCGTCTGAAGCTTTCTTT. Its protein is CSVWGAPSEAFF.

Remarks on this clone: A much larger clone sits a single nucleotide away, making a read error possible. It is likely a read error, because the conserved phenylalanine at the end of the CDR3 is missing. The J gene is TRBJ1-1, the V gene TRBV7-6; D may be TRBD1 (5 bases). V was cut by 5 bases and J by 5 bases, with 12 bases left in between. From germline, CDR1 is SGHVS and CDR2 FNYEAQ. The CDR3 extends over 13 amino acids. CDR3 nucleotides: TGTGCCAGCAGCGAGGACGGGGGAACTGAAGCTTTCTAT. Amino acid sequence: CASSEDGGTEAFY.

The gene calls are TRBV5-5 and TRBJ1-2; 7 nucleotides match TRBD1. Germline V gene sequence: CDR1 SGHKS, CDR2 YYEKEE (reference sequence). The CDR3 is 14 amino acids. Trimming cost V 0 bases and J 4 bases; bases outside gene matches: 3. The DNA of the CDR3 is TGTGCCAGCAGCTTGGAGGGGGCTGCCTATGGCTACACCTTC. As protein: CASSLEGAAYGYTF.